This TCR beta chain was documented in a study of T cell changes during pregnancy in multiple sclerosis. The germline gives CDR1 MDHEN, CDR2 SYDVKM. The CDR3 is made up of 12 amino acids. The table came from immunoSEQ multiplex PCR; TCRdb's copy has only in-frame clones and leaves some out. The sample includes approximately 98,000 clones, 90% to 95% seen only once; the top ten take approximately 2%. This TCR was sampled from a female donor in good health, enrolled as a control in a pregnancy study. The rearrangement links TRBV28 to TRBJ2-7; 8 bases map to TRBD1. Sequencing was performed on peripheral blood, taken after pregnancy. CDR3 in amino acids: CQSGTGIGEQYF. The CDR3 bases are TGTCAATCCGGGACAGGCATTGGGGAGCAGTACTTC.